This T cell receptor beta chain was sequenced during a study of cytomegalovirus exposure and HLA in healthy donors. Study-level findings and limits: As a later analysis showed, a missense DCLRE1C variant was linked to trimming of TCR beta V- and J-genes. Overall, approximately 150 TCR beta chains were annotated as cytomegalovirus-associated. Accurate prediction of HLA-A and HLA-B alleles (for most subjects) was reportedly achieved from TCR beta sequences.

The germline gives CDR1 LNHNV, CDR2 YYDKDF (reference sequence). The CDR3 runs 16 residues. V shed 3 bases and J shed 4 bases, with 19 bases lying between them. Both 60 Vbeta primers and 13 Jbeta primers went into the PCR. Clones were sequenced by immunoSEQ multiplex PCR, and TCRdb holds only the in-frame ones, with some missing. The repertoire consists of some 200,000 clones, with 60% to 80% occurring once and the leading ten covering 2.5% to 3.5%. A word on this clone: Its specificity is unknown.

The chain is built from TRBV15 and TRBJ2-7; a weak D match, TRBD2 (6 bases). Sequenced input: PBMCs. The receptor was isolated from a female donor in good health and CMV-seronegative. The CDR3 DNA is TGTGCCACCAGCAGCCTGGACCGGGGGTTGAGGTACGAGCAGTACTTC. This encodes CATSSLDRGLRYEQYF.